The clone carrying this T cell receptor beta chain is labeled as large. The antigen remains undetermined. The data were obtained in a study of circulating CD8 cells and anti-PD-1 response in melanoma. Study-level results: At M1, fewer than 7.5% of TRB clonotypes appeared in multiple subsets.

From live CD3+CD8+TCRalphabeta+ cells, four PD-1 and/or TIGIT subsets were sorted. The CDR3 is 12 residues long. Trimming left V 5 bases short and J 6 bases short, with 10 bases between. Germline assignment: CDR1 SQVTM and CDR2 ANQGSEA. The QIAseq Immune Repertoire TCR panel built the libraries from 15 ng of total RNA. Each CDR3 protein gets one entry after TCRdb re-called the reads with MiXCR. The sample consists of some 690 distinct CDR3 sequences, 5.5% to 7% of them appearing once. The J gene is TRBJ1-4, the V gene TRBV29-1; D remains unclear. This receptor was taken from a human donor with melanoma. The input for sequencing was CD8+ T cells from PBMCs, taken at baseline or after one month of anti-PD-1 therapy (not recorded which). The CDR3 spells CSVYSWDEKLFF. The CDR3 bases are TGCAGCGTTTACAGCTGGGATGAAAAACTGTTTTTT.